This T cell receptor (beta chain) was profiled in a study of blood T cell repertoires in COVID-19. V gave up 6 bases and J gave up 5 bases, with 11 bases separating them. The CDR3 is made up of 12 amino acids. Per the germline V gene, CDR1 is MNHNY and CDR2 is SVGAGI (reference sequence). Some clones are missing from TCRdb's copy, which holds only in-frame ones; the method was immunoSEQ multiplex PCR. The sample has 250,000 or so clones, approximately 90% seen once. Sequenced material: peripheral blood. The chain recombines TRBV6-6 with TRBJ2-7; a weak D match, TRBD2 (6 bases). This sequence originates from a man between 25 and 39 years old with COVID-19, enrolled during active disease. CDR3: CASSPGVHEQYF. The CDR3 DNA reads TGTGCCAGCAGCCCGGGGGTACACGAGCAGTACTTC.